The rows below give T cell receptor beta chains drawn from one sample of a study of somatic mutations in cytotoxic T cells in rheumatoid arthritis. Clones were read by immunoSEQ multiplex PCR, and TCRdb kept only the in-frame ones, dropping some. The sample lists about 19,000 clones, 81% seen once, with about 14% in the top ten. Sequenced material: CD8+ T cells sorted from blood. Source of these receptors: an adult with rheumatoid arthritis. Each CDR3 is given with its conserved first and last residue. The D gene is left open where the match is weak. Clone size appears in some rows only: once, few, many, or a class for an expanded clone.

NA	TRBV5-1	TRBJ2-1	TRBD2	TGCGCCAGCAGCTTGTCGCTAGCGGGGGGACAATACAATGAGCAGTTCTTC	CASSLSLAGGQYNEQFF
NA	TRBV28	TRBJ2-2	NA	TGTGCCAGCAGTACACTCCCCCGGACAGTTAACACCGGGGAGCTGTTTTTT	CASSTLPRTVNTGELFF
NA	TRBV5-5	TRBJ1-5	TRBD1	TGTGCCAGCAGTCCTGGACAGGGGCTCGGTCAGCCCCAGCATTTT	CASSPGQGLGQPQHF
NA	TRBV19	TRBJ2-7	NA	TGTGCCAGTGCGGCGGCGAGCTCCTACGAGCAGTACTTC	CASAAASSYEQYF
once	TRBV10-3	TRBJ1-1	NA	TGTGCCATCAGTGTCCGGGGGAACACTGAAGCTTTCTTT	CAISVRGNTEAFF
NA	TRBV4-3	TRBJ2-3	TRBD2	TGCGCCAGCAGCCAAGAAGATCTGGCGGGGGGCACAGATACGCAGTATTTT	CASSQEDLAGGTDTQYF
NA	TRBV7-9	TRBJ2-7	NA	TGTGCCAGCAGCTCGGACCCCTACGAGCAGTACTTC	CASSSDPYEQYF
NA	TRBV2	TRBJ2-5	NA	TGTGCCAGACATAGTAGGATCGGGGAGACCCAGTACTTC	CARHSRIGETQYF
NA	TRBV4-1	TRBJ2-7	NA	TGCGCCAGCAGCCAAGGGAGTCAGCTTAACGAGCAGTACTTC	CASSQGSQLNEQYF
NA	TRBV28	TRBJ2-1	TRBD1	TGTGCCAGCAGCACCAACAGGGGGCACTACAATGAGCAGTTCTTC	CASSTNRGHYNEQFF
once	TRBV7-6	TRBJ2-3	TRBD1	TGTGCCAGCAGCTTCGGACAGGGGTTAGATACGCAGTATTTT	CASSFGQGLDTQYF
NA	TRBV10-3	TRBJ2-7	NA	TGTGCCATCAGTGAGTCGAGCGACAGAGACGAGCAGTACTTC	CAISESSDRDEQYF
few	TRBV6-5	TRBJ2-1	NA	TGTGCCAGCAGGGCCGGAGGAGAGTTCTTC	CASRAGGEFF
NA	TRBV28	TRBJ1-1	NA	TGTGCCAGCAGTCCTAGGGGTACTGAAGCTTTCTTT	CASSPRGTEAFF
once	TRBV28	TRBJ2-7	NA	TGTGCCAGCAGCACAAGGCGGGACGTTTCCTACGAGCAGTACTTC	CASSTRRDVSYEQYF
once	TRBV6-1	TRBJ2-3	TRBD2	TGTGCCAGCAGTGAAGAGCGGGGGGCCACAGATACGCAGTATTTT	CASSEERGATDTQYF
NA	TRBV5-5	TRBJ2-7	NA	TGTGCCAGCAGCTTCACAGTATCCTCCTACGAGCAGTACTTC	CASSFTVSSYEQYF
once	TRBV9	TRBJ2-5	NA	TGTGCCAGCAGCCCCCAGGGGGGCGTAAAGACCCAGTACTTC	CASSPQGGVKTQYF
NA	TRBV28	TRBJ1-2	TRBD1	TGTGCCAGCAGTAACCGGGACAGGGATTCCACCTTC	CASSNRDRDSTF
NA	TRBV27	TRBJ2-7	NA	TGTGCCAGCAGTTTATCAAGCGGGTCTTCCTACGAGCAGTACTTC	CASSLSSGSSYEQYF